The present TCR beta chain was sequenced within a study of graft-versus-host responses after intestinal transplantation. Study-level information: Anti-thymocyte globulin induction, then tacrolimus and steroids for about three years, went to all recipients. Whole-study results and caveats: Subjects displaying graft-donor T cell macrochimerism possessed elevated graft-versus-host to host-versus-graft clonal ratios inside allografts. Some GvH clones were seen earlier in gut or blood, suggesting intestinal origin.

Losses at the gene ends were 4 bases for V and 7 bases for J; bases not matched to a gene: 10. In germline, CDR1 is SGHRS, CDR2 YFSETQ. The CDR3 sequence is 15 residues long. Notes on this clone: Antigen: not known.

Assay: immunoSEQ multiplex PCR; the TCRdb copy retains only in-frame clones and omits some. The data contain 150,000 or so clones, over 90% of them singletons. The source was unstimulated CD4+ T cells sorted from spleen or lymph node cells, collected before intestinal transplant. This clonotype was sampled from a human donor who received an intestinal transplant. The V and J genes are TRBV5-1 and TRBJ2-1, with TRBD2 matching 8 bases. The CDR3 coding sequence is TGCGCCAGCAGCCCCCCGCGACTAGCGATGAATGAGCAGTTCTTC. It is translated as CASSPPRLAMNEQFF.